These 13 T cell receptor beta chains were sequenced from one sample in a study of T cell repertoires in cytomegalovirus infection. TCRdb recomputed calls from the reads with MiXCR, one row per CDR3 protein. The sample contains approximately 100,000 distinct CDR3 sequences, 20% to 30% of which appear only once. Sequenced: CD8+ T cells from PBMCs. The receptors here all came from a human donor in good health (CMV status not recorded). Some clones in this sample may be carry-over from other donors' samples.

This clonotype was picked up one time. This chain joins TRBV12-3 or TRBV12-4 and TRBJ1-4, with D unresolved. With 3 bases removed from V and 8 bases from J, the gap between germline ends came to 10 bases. The CDR3 totals 13 residues. The CDR3, as DNA: TGTGCCAGCAGTTTCTTTGCCTACGAAAAACTGTTTTTT. Residues: CASSFFAYEKLFF.

V and J are TRBV19 and TRBJ2-7, with 8 bases lining up with TRBD1. V lost 3 bases, J lost 3 bases, and 7 bases stayed unmatched. Germline V gives CDR1 LNHDA, CDR2 SQIVND (reference sequence). The CDR3 extends over 15 amino acids. The DNA of the CDR3 is TGTGCCAGTAGTATTGCACAGGGGGGTTTCTACGAGCAGTACTTC. It codes for CASSIAQGGFYEQYF.

The DNA for the CDR3 is TGTGCCACCGGGACTGCAGATACGCAGTATTTT. Translating it yields CATGTADTQYF. J is TRBJ2-3 and V is TRBV28; TRBD2 might be the D (6 bases). The CDR3 totals 11 residues. Trimming cost V 10 bases and J 4 bases, with 9 bases left between them. Germline CDR1 reads MDHEN; CDR2 reads SYDVKM. The full variable domain, rest sourced from reference TRBV28 and TRBJ2-3, is DVKVTQSSRYLVKRTGEKVFLECVQDMDHENMFWYRQDPGLGLRLIYFSYDVKMKEKGDIPEGYSVSREKKERFSLILESASTNQTSMYLCATGTADTQYFGPGTRLTVL.

This clonotype came up a few times. The V gene is TRBV28, the J gene TRBJ2-4; possibly TRBD2 for D (7 bases). The germline V gene encodes CDR1 MDHEN and CDR2 SYDVKM. CDR3 length: 16 residues. Trimming took 3 bases from V and 8 from J, leaving 20 bases between them. In DNA form, the CDR3 reads TGTGCCAGCAGTTTTTTACAGGGAGGGGCTTCGGACATTCAGTACTTC. Its translation: CASSFLQGGASDIQYF.

This clonotype was found many times. J is TRBJ2-1 and V is TRBV5-4; D uncertain. Germline CDR1 is SGHNT and CDR2 is YYREEE (reference sequence). V gave up 0 bases and J gave up 10 bases, with 5 bases separating them. The CDR3 is 11 residues long. Here the CDR3 DNA reads TGTGCCAGCAGCTTGGATGGCGAGCAGTTCTTC. This codes for CASSLDGEQFF.

This clonotype was detected only a few times. The chain couples TRBV7-3 to TRBJ2-7; no reliable D call. This CDR3 has 12 amino acids. Germline V gene lookup returns CDR1 SGHTA and CDR2 FQGTGA. The V gene lost 10 bases and the J gene lost 1 base, with 11 bases spanning the gap. This CDR3 is CATTDGSYEQYF. CDR3 in DNA: TGTGCCACCACGGACGGGTCCTACGAGCAGTACTTC. Supplemented by reference TRBV7-3 and TRBJ2-7, the full variable domain reads GAGVSQTPSNKVTEKGKYVELRCDPISGHTALYWYRQSLGQGPEFLIYFQGTGAADDSGLPNDRFFAVRPEGSVSTLKIQRTERGDSAVYLCATTDGSYEQYFGPGTRLTVT.

In its sample, this clonotype was seen a few times. The chain employs TRBV4-1 and TRBJ2-1, with D uncertain. The V end was cut by 1 base, the J end by 4 bases, with 8 bases between. Germline lookup yields CDR1 MGHRA and CDR2 YSYEKL. This CDR3 has 14 residues. Here the CDR3 reads CASSQGEAYNEQFF. The CDR3 coding sequence is TGCGCCAGCAGCCAAGGTGAAGCATACAATGAGCAGTTCTTC.

This clonotype was seen at least ten times. This chain uses TRBV11-2 with TRBJ1-1; TRBD1 is a possible D gene (5 bases). Looked up from germline, CDR1 is SGHAT and CDR2 is FQNNGV. Trimming removed 0 bases at V and 0 bases at J, with 14 bases between. This CDR3 is built from 17 residues. The CDR3 protein is CASSLDGAGLMNTEAFF. CDR3 bases: TGTGCCAGCAGCTTAGATGGGGCAGGGCTCATGAACACTGAAGCTTTCTTT.

This clonotype was picked up a small number of times. The chain uses TRBV4-2 and TRBJ2-2; D is perhaps TRBD1 (6 bases). In germline, CDR1 is LGHNA, CDR2 YNFKEQ. Between the trimmed V and J ends, which lost 1 base and 1 base, there was a span of 10 bases. This CDR3 contains 16 residues. CDR3 DNA sequence: TGTGCCAGCAGCCAAGCCCCGACAGGGAACACCGGGGAGCTGTTTTTT. It is translated as CASSQAPTGNTGELFF.

This clonotype was observed a few times. The chain is built from TRBV28 and TRBJ2-5; TRBD2 aligns across 7 bases. Germline values: CDR1 MDHEN, CDR2 SYDVKM. The CDR3 loop spans 14 amino acids. V trimming: 10 bases; J trimming: 1 base; junction bases outside the gene matches: 9. The CDR3 sequence is CATRTRTSQETQYF. The CDR3 DNA reads as TGTGCCACTAGGACTAGGACGAGCCAAGAGACCCAGTACTTC.

This clonotype has ten or more counts. The chain uses TRBV27 and TRBJ2-7, with D maybe TRBD1 (7 bases). The CDR3 has 16 residues. Germline V lookup: CDR1 MNHEY, CDR2 SMNVEV (reference sequence). V lost 5 bases and J 3 bases, leaving 20 bases between the germline ends. CDR3 DNA: TGTGCCAGCAGTCCCCGCCAGGGGGGCGAGGGCTACGAGCAGTACTTC. As protein: CASSPRQGGEGYEQYF.

In its sample, this clonotype was seen many times. DNA for the CDR3: TGTGCCAGCAGCCCGGGACAAGATGAGCAGTTCTTC. It encodes CASSPGQDEQFF. The chain has TRBV7-9 and TRBJ2-1; a possible D gene is TRBD1 (6 bases). The V end lost 5 bases, the J end lost 8 bases, and 10 bases lay between the germline ends. The CDR3 consists of 12 residues. Per the germline V gene, CDR1 is SEHNR and CDR2 is FQNEAQ (reference sequence).

This clonotype was counted a few times. The chain links TRBV12-3 or TRBV12-4 to TRBJ2-7, with D possibly TRBD2 on 5 matching bases. The CDR3 is 14 residues long. Between the trimmed V and J ends, which lost 2 bases and 3 bases, there was a span of 11 bases. CDR3 residues: CASSLRGWGYEQYF. Here the CDR3 DNA reads TGTGCCAGCAGTTTACGGGGTTGGGGCTACGAGCAGTACTTC.